Presented here are 19 T cell receptor beta chains from one specimen sequenced in a study of CD8 T cells in Susac syndrome. After extraction with the RNeasy kit, about 0.5 to 1 ug of the RNA was reverse transcribed using random hexamers. In TCRdb, the immunoSEQ multiplex PCR reads were re-called with MiXCR into one record per CDR3 protein. The data show approximately 150,000 distinct CDR3 sequences, with under 95% seen just once and more than 0.07% held by the top ten. The sample was CD4+ T cells from PBMCs. The receptors originated from a human donor in good health.

This chain joins TRBV28 and TRBJ1-1, with TRBD1 identical over 9 bases. The CDR3 runs 17 residues. V trimming: 5 bases; J trimming: 4 bases; junction bases outside the gene matches: 14. The germline CDR1 and CDR2 sequences are MDHEN and SYDVKM. CDR3 DNA sequence: TGTGCCAGCAGTATGGGACAGGGTACTTTTTTGGTCACTGAAGCTTTCTTT. Translating it yields CASSMGQGTFLVTEAFF.

This chain links TRBV7-2 with TRBJ1-3; D might be TRBD1 (5 bases). The CDR3 is 17 amino acids. Germline CDR1 reads SGHTA; CDR2 reads FQGNSA. Trimming left V 1 base short and J 0 bases short, with 13 bases between. The CDR3 here is CASSLVGGGSSGNTIYF. DNA for the CDR3: TGTGCCAGCAGCTTAGTCGGGGGAGGGAGCTCTGGAAACACCATATATTTT.

This sequence joins TRBV28 and TRBJ2-5; TRBD2 matches at 7 bases. Germline V gene lookup returns CDR1 MDHEN and CDR2 SYDVKM. This CDR3 comprises 15 residues. The J segment lost 1 base and the V segment lost 8 bases, leaving 10 bases of the junction unmatched. The CDR3 coding sequence is TGTGCCAGCGGAGACTCTAGCGGCCCCCAAGAGACCCAGTACTTC. Amino acids: CASGDSSGPQETQYF.

V usage is TRBV28 and J usage is TRBJ1-2; D uncertain. V shed 3 bases and J shed 4 bases, with 3 bases lying between them. The CDR3 covers 11 residues. Germline lookup yields CDR1 MDHEN and CDR2 SYDVKM. In DNA, the CDR3 is TGTGCCAGCAGTTTCCGCTATGGCTACACCTTC. Protein sequence: CASSFRYGYTF.

The chain has TRBV10-3 and TRBJ2-3, with D possibly matching TRBD2 (6 bases). The CDR3 sequence is 15 residues long. The germline CDR1 and CDR2 sequences are ENHRY and SYGVKD. The V gene lost 2 bases and the J gene lost 4 bases, with 13 bases spanning the gap. Here the CDR3 reads CAISERSSGADTQYF. The CDR3 DNA is TGTGCCATCAGTGAGCGGTCTTCGGGGGCAGATACGCAGTATTTT.

The J gene is TRBJ1-1, the V gene TRBV6-6; 9 positions agree with TRBD1. Germline V gives CDR1 MNHNY, CDR2 SVGAGI (reference sequence). The CDR3 consists of 14 residues. V shed 2 bases, J shed 7 bases, and the junction held 5 bases outside the gene matches. CDR3 amino acids: CASSYTQGAFEAFF. DNA for the CDR3: TGTGCCAGCAGTTACACACAGGGGGCATTTGAAGCTTTCTTT.

This clonotype showed up just once. The genes are TRBV24-1 and TRBJ2-5; D call uncertain. Trimming removed 2 bases from V and 2 bases from J, with 8 bases in between. CDR3 length: 14 residues. Germline V gene sequence: CDR1 KGHDR, CDR2 SFDVKD. CDR3 in amino acids: CATSDYRAQETQYF. CDR3 nucleotides: TGTGCCACCAGTGATTATCGAGCACAAGAGACCCAGTACTTC.

Only one count was recorded for this clonotype. This rearrangement joins TRBV7-2 to TRBJ2-6; D not certain. V was trimmed by 8 bases and J by 1 base, leaving 6 bases between them. This CDR3 spans 13 amino acids. Germline V gene sequence: CDR1 SGHTA, CDR2 FQGNSA. The chain's CDR3 is CASQGSGANVLTF. CDR3 in DNA: TGTGCCAGCCAAGGGTCTGGGGCCAACGTCCTGACTTTC.

The gene calls are TRBV30 and TRBJ1-1, with D unclear. The germline V gene encodes CDR1 GTSNPN and CDR2 SVGIG (reference sequence). Between the trimmed V and J ends, which lost 0 bases and 4 bases, there was a span of 9 bases. This CDR3 has 13 amino acids. The CDR3 loop reads CAWSVRQITEAFF. CDR3 bases: TGTGCCTGGAGTGTCCGGCAGATCACTGAAGCTTTCTTT.

The V and J genes are TRBV20-1 and TRBJ1-1, with a possible D match to TRBD1 (5 bases). This CDR3 has 11 amino acids. V was trimmed by 7 bases and J by 4 bases, leaving 10 bases between them. Germline loops: CDR1 DFQATT, CDR2 SNEGSKA (reference sequence). This CDR3 is CSEAQGTEAFF. Here the CDR3 DNA reads TGCAGTGAGGCCCAGGGCACTGAAGCTTTCTTT.

This rearrangement joins TRBV2 to TRBJ1-1; D possibly corresponds to TRBD1 (5 bases). The CDR3 length is 13 residues. V was pared by 6 bases and J by 7 bases, with 15 bases between. Germline V gives CDR1 SNHLY, CDR2 FYNNEI. DNA of the CDR3: TGTGCCAGCAGCGGTCTACGGGGCCTTGAAGCTTTCTTT. The encoded protein is CASSGLRGLEAFF.

The V gene is TRBV2, the J gene TRBJ1-3; 9 bases map to TRBD1. CDR3 length: 14 residues. Germline CDR1 is SNHLY and CDR2 is FYNNEI. V was pared by 8 bases and J by 7 bases, with 9 bases of the junction left unmatched. CDR3 loop: CASSDRGVPNTIYF. Here the CDR3 DNA reads TGTGCCAGCTCGGACAGGGGAGTCCCCAACACCATATATTTT.

The chain uses TRBV7-2 and TRBJ1-2, with D hard to call. Germline V lookup: CDR1 SGHTA, CDR2 FQGNSA. This CDR3 spans 12 amino acids. V shed 1 base and J shed 8 bases, with 8 bases lying between them. CDR3 DNA sequence: TGTGCCAGCAGCTTAGATGCGAGGGGCTACACCTTC. Translated, it gives CASSLDARGYTF. The full variable domain, completed using reference TRBV7-2 and TRBJ1-2, is GAGVSQSPSNKVTEKGKDVELRCDPISGHTALYWYRQSLGQGLEFLIYFQGNSAPDKSGLPSDRFSAERTGGSVSTLTIQRTQQEDSAVYLCASSLDARGYTFGSGTRLTVV.

V and J are TRBV12-3 or TRBV12-4 and TRBJ2-7; 7 bases align to TRBD1. The CDR3 has 14 residues. With V trimmed by 7 bases and J by 4 bases, 10 bases remained unmatched. The CDR3 sequence: CASTATGAGYEQYF. The CDR3 DNA follows: TGTGCCAGCACTGCAACAGGGGCTGGTTACGAGCAGTACTTC.

The chain uses TRBV20-1 and TRBJ2-7; TRBD1 or TRBD2 may be the D gene (6 bases each). The CDR3 sequence is 13 residues long. Trimming stripped 2 bases from V and 3 bases from J, with 11 bases between. Germline assignment: CDR1 DFQATT and CDR2 SNEGSKA (reference sequence). This CDR3 reads CSARYEGGYEQYF. The CDR3 DNA is TGCAGTGCTAGATACGAGGGGGGCTACGAGCAGTACTTC.

The gene calls are TRBV5-4 and TRBJ2-1; either TRBD1 or TRBD2 may fit D (5 bases each). Trimming removed 4 bases at V and 2 bases at J, with 13 bases between. Germline V gene sequence: CDR1 SGHNT, CDR2 YYREEE (reference sequence). The CDR3 contains 15 residues. CDR3 amino acids: CASSQQGVPYNEQFF. Written as DNA, the CDR3 is TGTGCCAGCAGCCAGCAGGGAGTCCCCTACAATGAGCAGTTCTTC.

J is TRBJ1-2 and V is TRBV3-1; D is uncertain. The CDR3 extends over 14 amino acids. Looked up from germline, CDR1 is LGHDT and CDR2 is YNNKEL (reference sequence). Trimming took off 2 bases at V and 2 bases at J, with 9 bases between the two ends. CDR3 region: CASSQKGHNYGYTF. The DNA for the CDR3 is TGTGCCAGCAGCCAAAAGGGCCACAACTATGGCTACACCTTC.

A few counts support this clonotype. The V call is TRBV5-8, the J call TRBJ2-3, with D tentatively TRBD2 (6 bases). The CDR3 is 15 residues long. Germline V gene sequence: CDR1 SGHTS, CDR2 YDEGEE. The V and J ends lost 1 base and 0 bases respectively, with 9 bases between them. In DNA form, the CDR3 reads TGTGCCAGCAGCTTGTTGGCGGGAAGCACAGATACGCAGTATTTT. Its protein is CASSLLAGSTDTQYF.

The V and J genes are TRBV28 and TRBJ1-2, with D uncertain. Deletions cut 2 bases from V and 7 bases from J, with 8 bases between. This CDR3 has 12 residues. Germline CDR1 MDHEN, CDR2 SYDVKM. The CDR3 protein is CASSLNFRGYTF. The DNA for the CDR3 is TGTGCCAGCAGTTTAAATTTCCGTGGCTACACCTTC.